This T cell receptor beta chain emerged from a study of control samples from healthy donors and cancer patients. Sequencing was performed with immunoSEQ multiplex PCR; in TCRdb, only in-frame clones are kept and a portion is missing. The sample consists of 75,000 to 100,000 clones, roughly 78% of them appearing once. CDR3 length equals 15 residues. CDR1 is SGDLS, CDR2 YYNGEE, per germline. The V and J ends lost 4 bases and 3 bases respectively, with 17 bases between them. This clone was observed a single time. This clonotype was obtained from a man in his 60s in good health. The chain couples TRBV9 to TRBJ2-7; D is unclear. Specimen: blood. CDR3 nucleotide sequence: TGTGCCAGCAGCCCCTCCCCAGAAATGAGCTACGAGCAGTACTTC. This translates into CASSPSPEMSYEQYF. Full variable domain (missing parts from reference TRBV9 and TRBJ2-7): DSGVTQTPKHLITATGQRVTLRCSPRSGDLSVYWYQQSLDQGLQFLIQYYNGEERAKGNILERFSAQQFPDLHSELNLSSLELGDSALYFCASSPSPEMSYEQYFGPGTRLTVT.